This T cell receptor (beta chain) was recovered during a study of cytomegalovirus exposure and HLA in healthy donors. Study-wide points: Later findings reportedly placed an Asian-associated ancestry cluster below the roughly 660-donor mean for N-insertions. A previous analysis found most TCR beta V segments productive roughly 87% or roughly 30% of the time.

Primers included in the PCR were 60 Vbeta and 13 Jbeta primers. TCRdb's table, derived via immunoSEQ multiplex PCR, lists solely in-frame clones and lacks some. The data show 40,000 or so clones, with 70% to 85% seen just once and approximately 6% held by the top ten. The V gene's germline CDR1 is SGHRS and CDR2 YFSETQ. The CDR3 has 17 amino acids. V shed 3 bases, J shed 2 bases, and the junction held 6 bases outside the gene matches. Comment on this clone: Its antigen is still unknown.

This TCR was recovered from a man aged 25-45 years in good health and CMV-seronegative. The chain employs TRBV5-1 and TRBJ1-5; TRBD1 matches 12 bases. The sequencing sample was made of PBMCs. Written as DNA, the CDR3 is TGCGCCAGCAGCTCCGGGACAGGGGGCCATGGCAATCAGCCCCAGCATTTT. Its translation is CASSSGTGGHGNQPQHF.